This T cell receptor beta chain stems from a study of CD8 T cells in ankylosing spondylitis. Study results and limitations: From matched ankylosing spondylitis synovial fluid, disease-linked clones were reportedly recovered at significantly enriched levels. Typical of ankylosing spondylitis blood, it appeared, was a TCR beta motif of eight highly homologous variants.

Note on this clonotype: The antigen is unknown.

TCRdb reprocessed the 5' RACE reads with MiXCR, giving one entry per CDR3 protein. Of 500,000 to 550,000 distinct CDR3 sequences listed, approximately 11% are singletons. The sequencing sample was made of blood, either unsorted or a sorted T cell fraction (not recorded which). The receptor was derived from a male donor with ankylosing spondylitis.

CDR3 nucleotides: TGCAGTGCTCCCCGCTGGACTAGCGGGTACTATGAGCAGTTCTTC. Amino acid sequence: CSAPRWTSGYYEQFF. This chain joins TRBV20-1 and TRBJ2-1; 11 bases align to TRBD2. Germline assignment: CDR1 DFQATT and CDR2 SNEGSKA (reference sequence). Losses at the gene ends were 5 bases for V and 8 bases for J; bases not matched to a gene: 11. This CDR3 has 15 residues.